This passage covers 25 T cell receptor beta chains from one sample sequenced in a study of blood T cell repertoires in COVID-19. The repertoire was sequenced with immunoSEQ multiplex PCR; TCRdb's copy has only in-frame clones and lacks some. The sample includes 300,000 to 400,000 clones, approximately 88% of them seen just once. The sample comprised peripheral blood. Receptor source: a man aged 25 to 45 with COVID-19, enrolled during active disease.

The chain is built from TRBV9 and TRBJ1-5, with D possibly matching TRBD1 (5 bases). The CDR3 spans 12 residues. Germline CDR1 and CDR2: SGDLS and YYNGEE. V shed 7 bases and J shed 4 bases, with 9 bases lying between them. As DNA, the CDR3 is TGTGCCAGCGGGGGGACGAATCAGCCCCAGCATTTT. Translation gives CASGGTNQPQHF.

V is TRBV9 and J is TRBJ2-7; D is possibly TRBD2 (6 bases). V lost 3 bases, J lost 2 bases, and 12 bases lay in between. This CDR3 has 14 residues. Germline CDR1 SGDLS, CDR2 YYNGEE. The CDR3 sequence is CASSGQGGPYEQYF. CDR3 sequence (DNA): TGTGCCAGCAGCGGCCAGGGAGGTCCCTACGAGCAGTACTTC.

The chain has TRBV4-1 and TRBJ1-3; D not certain. The germline V gene has CDR1 MGHRA and CDR2 YSYEKL. Trimming took 1 base from V and 0 from J, leaving 10 bases between them. The CDR3 covers 16 residues. For the CDR3, the DNA is TGCGCCAGCAGCCAAGCACTCCGGGACTCTGGAAACACCATATATTTT. Its protein is CASSQALRDSGNTIYF.

This sequence joins TRBV3-1 (or the pseudogene TRBV3-2) and TRBJ2-5, with a tentative D call TRBD1 (6 bases). Trimming cost V 3 bases and J 3 bases, with 17 bases left between them. Germline CDR1 LGHDT, CDR2 YNNKEL (reference sequence). The CDR3 totals 16 residues. The CDR3 here is CASSHAPWDIKETQYF. CDR3 in DNA: TGTGCCAGCAGCCACGCACCTTGGGACATCAAAGAGACCCAGTACTTC.

V gene TRBV5-4 combines with J gene TRBJ2-3; D is possibly TRBD2 (5 bases). Germline loops: CDR1 SGHNT, CDR2 YYREEE (reference sequence). Between the trimmed V and J ends, which lost 0 bases and 0 bases, there was a span of 11 bases. The CDR3 contains 16 residues. DNA for the CDR3: TGTGCCAGCAGCTTGGGTGTACTAGAGAGCACAGATACGCAGTATTTT. Translated: CASSLGVLESTDTQYF.

This clone was counted only a few times. This rearrangement joins TRBV27 to TRBJ2-2, with TRBD2 identical over 10 bases. From germline, CDR1 is MNHEY and CDR2 SMNVEV (reference sequence). The J segment lost 1 base and the V segment lost 6 bases, leaving 2 bases of the junction unmatched. This CDR3 region has 15 residues. The chain's CDR3 is CASRSSGRNTGELFF. The CDR3 DNA reads as TGTGCCAGCAGGTCTAGCGGGAGGAACACCGGGGAGCTGTTTTTT.

V is TRBV7-3 and J is TRBJ2-1, with 7 bases fitting TRBD2. In germline, CDR1 is SGHTA, CDR2 FQGTGA. Unmatched junction bases numbered 12, after V lost 5 bases and J lost 2 bases. CDR3 length: 17 amino acids. The CDR3 is CASSPQPGLAAYNEQFF. The CDR3 DNA reads TGTGCCAGCAGCCCCCAGCCCGGCCTAGCGGCCTACAATGAGCAGTTCTTC.

The count of this clone is one. V usage is TRBV7-3 and J usage is TRBJ2-5, with 9 bases identical to TRBD2. V lost 0 bases, J lost 5 bases, and 4 bases stayed unmatched. CDR3 length equals 15 residues. Germline V gene data show CDR1 as SGHTA and CDR2 as FQGTGA. CDR3 in DNA: TGTGCCAGCAGCTTAACTAGCGGGGGCCTTGAGACCCAGTACTTC. This translates into CASSLTSGGLETQYF.

This chain links TRBV28 with TRBJ2-7; possibly TRBD2 for D (5 bases). Germline loops: CDR1 MDHEN, CDR2 SYDVKM. V lost 6 bases and J lost 12, with 9 bases in between. The CDR3 is 9 residues long. This CDR3 reads CASRCRGYF. The CDR3, as DNA: TGTGCCAGCAGATGCCGGGGGTACTTC.

The rearrangement joins TRBV19 to TRBJ2-7; a weak D match, TRBD2 (6 bases). The CDR3 extends over 13 amino acids. The germline V gene encodes CDR1 LNHDA and CDR2 SQIVND (reference sequence). V lost 5 bases and J lost 6, with 14 bases in between. This CDR3 reads CASSLPGRGEQYF. As DNA, the CDR3 is TGTGCCAGTAGTCTGCCGGGGCGGGGCGAGCAGTACTTC.

The gene calls are TRBV28 and TRBJ2-1, with TRBD2 matching 8 bases. The CDR3 runs 15 residues. Germline V gene lookup returns CDR1 MDHEN and CDR2 SYDVKM. V trimming: 4 bases; J trimming: 6 bases; junction bases outside the gene matches: 8. CDR3 in DNA: TGTGCCAGCAGTTACCCGGGACTAGGGGGCAATGAGCAGTTCTTC. Translated, it gives CASSYPGLGGNEQFF.

J is TRBJ2-7 and V is TRBV2, with 8 bases aligning to TRBD2. Germline V gives CDR1 SNHLY, CDR2 FYNNEI. The V and J ends lost 6 bases and 3 bases, in that order; junction bases with no gene match: 1. The CDR3 runs 12 residues. In DNA form, the CDR3 reads TGTGCCAGCAGAGGGACTAGCTACGAGCAGTACTTC. Translation gives CASRGTSYEQYF.

This clone has a count of ten or more. The rearrangement joins TRBV14 to TRBJ2-5; 7 bases fit TRBD2. In germline, CDR1 is SGHDN, CDR2 FVKESK. CDR3 length equals 14 residues. V shed 0 bases and J 3 bases; nucleotides not matched to a gene: 1. In DNA, the CDR3 is TGTGCCAGCAGCCAAGATCTAGCGGAAGAGACCCAGTACTTC. This gives the protein CASSQDLAEETQYF.

The rearrangement links TRBV3-1 (or the pseudogene TRBV3-2) to TRBJ1-3; tentative D call: TRBD1 (6 bases). CDR3 length equals 15 residues. V was shortened by 5 bases and J by 0 bases, with 11 bases between the two germline ends. The germline V gene encodes CDR1 LGHDT and CDR2 YNNKEL (reference sequence). This chain's CDR3 is CASSLQGFSGNTIYF. The DNA for the CDR3 is TGTGCCAGCAGCTTACAGGGTTTCTCTGGAAACACCATATATTTT.

The chain couples TRBV9 to TRBJ2-1, with a weak D call TRBD2 (6 bases). In germline, CDR1 is SGDLS, CDR2 YYNGEE. CDR3 size: 14 residues. The V and J ends lost 0 bases and 5 bases respectively, with 9 bases between them. The CDR3 bases are TGTGCCAGCAGCGTAGCTACGGGGGACAATGAGCAGTTCTTC. This sequence encodes CASSVATGDNEQFF.

This clone has just a few counts. The V call is TRBV7-2, the J call TRBJ2-1; 7 positions match TRBD1. The V segment lost 3 bases and the J segment 6 bases; nucleotides outside the gene matches: 2. Germline values: CDR1 SGHTA, CDR2 FQGNSA. The CDR3 consists of 13 residues. CDR3 bases: TGTGCCAGCAGCTTTGACAGGGCCAATGAGCAGTTCTTC. Protein sequence: CASSFDRANEQFF.

This clone was detected once. The gene calls are TRBV20-1 and TRBJ1-5; D is perhaps TRBD1 (6 bases). The V and J ends lost 3 bases and 5 bases respectively, with 20 bases between them. CDR3 length equals 16 residues. Germline values: CDR1 DFQATT, CDR2 SNEGSKA (reference sequence). CDR3 sequence (DNA): TGCAGTGCTAGTGGCAGGGGCAAAGAGAAGGATCAGCCCCAGCATTTT. Translated, it gives CSASGRGKEKDQPQHF.

The rearrangement uses TRBV7-2 and TRBJ2-7; TRBD1 matches 10 bases. V gave up 3 bases and J gave up 2 bases; unmatched junction bases: 7. Germline CDR1 reads SGHTA; CDR2 reads FQGNSA. This CDR3 has 16 residues. CDR3 residues: CASSFSGQGVPYEQYF. The CDR3 coding sequence is TGTGCCAGCAGCTTCTCCGGACAGGGGGTTCCCTACGAGCAGTACTTC.

V is TRBV7-8 and J is TRBJ2-1; 11 nucleotides align to TRBD2. The CDR3 length is 15 residues. Unmatched junction bases numbered 3, after V lost 0 bases and J lost 8 bases. CDR1 and CDR2 from the germline V gene are SGHVS and FQNEAQ. CDR3 sequence: CASSLASGRADEQFF. CDR3 nucleotide sequence: TGTGCCAGCAGCTTAGCTAGCGGGAGGGCCGATGAGCAGTTCTTC.

The rearrangement uses TRBV5-1 and TRBJ2-1, with TRBD2 matching 7 bases. The CDR3 covers 13 residues. J lost 7 bases, V lost 1 base, and 2 bases had no gene match. Germline V lookup: CDR1 SGHRS, CDR2 YFSETQ. CDR3 amino acids: CASSLPGGNEQFF. The CDR3 DNA reads as TGCGCCAGCAGCTTGCCGGGAGGAAATGAGCAGTTCTTC.

The chain recombines TRBV10-3 with TRBJ2-5; D unclear. Between the trimmed V and J ends, which lost 2 bases and 3 bases, there was a span of 10 bases. The CDR3 has 14 amino acids. Germline CDR1 and CDR2: ENHRY and SYGVKD. CDR3 in amino acids: CAISERRVEETQYF. CDR3 bases: TGTGCCATCAGTGAGCGCCGGGTAGAAGAGACCCAGTACTTC.

J is TRBJ2-1 and V is TRBV7-2, with a weak D call TRBD2 (6 bases). Germline loops: CDR1 SGHTA, CDR2 FQGNSA. The CDR3 runs 17 residues. V was clipped by 1 base and J by 0 bases, with 13 bases between them. CDR3 nucleotide sequence: TGTGCCAGCAGCTTAGTGTCCTGGGGACTCTCCTACAATGAGCAGTTCTTC. Translating it yields CASSLVSWGLSYNEQFF.

The chain is built from TRBV14 and TRBJ1-1; TRBD1 is a possible D gene (6 bases). This CDR3 is 17 amino acids long. The germline CDR1 and CDR2 sequences are SGHDN and FVKESK. The V end was cut by 4 bases, the J end by 1 base, with 19 bases between. CDR3 sequence reads: CASSPVPTGWGNTEAFF. CDR3 in DNA: TGTGCCAGCAGCCCAGTCCCGACAGGATGGGGGAACACTGAAGCTTTCTTT.

The chain uses TRBV5-4 and TRBJ1-2, with D maybe TRBD1 (5 bases). Germline lookup yields CDR1 SGHNT and CDR2 YYREEE (reference sequence). This CDR3 is 16 amino acids long. The germline V and J ends were trimmed by 2 bases and 3 bases, with 17 bases remaining between them. CDR3 amino acids: CASSLPDLSRDYGYTF. CDR3 sequence (DNA): TGTGCCAGCAGCTTACCGGACCTCTCCAGGGACTATGGCTACACCTTC.

The chain links TRBV29-1 to TRBJ2-1, with TRBD2 identical over 11 bases. The CDR3 sequence is 12 residues long. The germline V gene has CDR1 SQVTM and CDR2 ANQGSEA. With 6 bases clipped from V and 7 bases from J, the junction kept 2 bases outside the gene matches. The CDR3 reads CSVVAGGNEQFF. CDR3 DNA: TGCAGCGTGGTAGCGGGGGGGAATGAGCAGTTCTTC.